The rows below give T cell receptor beta chains drawn from one sample of a study of CD8+CD57+ T cells in acquired aplastic anemia. Each CDR3 protein is one row after TCRdb ran MiXCR on the reads. The table includes fewer than 200,000 distinct CDR3 sequences, under 50% detected once. The material sequenced was sorted CD4+, CD8+, or CD8+CD57+ T cells (not recorded which) from PBMCs. These receptors came from a human donor with aplastic anemia. CDR3s include the opening cysteine and the closing phenylalanine or tryptophan. Fields, in order: J gene, D gene, clone size, V gene, CDR3 protein, CDR3 DNA. The D gene is left open where the match is weak. Where a row states a size, it is once, few, many or the class of an expanded clone; other rows omit it.

>TRBJ1-5|.|.|TRBV2
CASTGTRGQPQHF
TGTGCCAGCACCGGGACTCGGGGGCAGCCCCAGCATTTT
>TRBJ1-5|.|.|TRBV2
CASTTQIGVNQPQHF
TGTGCCAGCACAACCCAAATAGGGGTTAATCAGCCCCAGCATTTT
>TRBJ1-6|.|.|TRBV7-2
CDSSYYQPPLHF
TGTGACAGCAGCTACTACCAGCCTCCCCTCCACTTT
>TRBJ2-1|TRBD2|many|TRBV19
CASSIAPPPSGGSDNEQFF
TGTGCCAGTAGTATAGCCCCACCTCCTAGCGGGGGCTCGGACAATGAGCAGTTCTTC
>TRBJ1-3|.|few|TRBV25-1
CASREGKGNSGNTIYF
TGTGCCAGCAGGGAAGGAAAGGGAAACTCCGGAAACACCATATATTTT
>TRBJ1-2|.|many|TRBV19
CASGADYGYTF
TGTGCCAGTGGGGCAGACTATGGCTACACCTTC
>TRBJ1-6|.|.|TRBV19
CASSIARDGSPLHF
TGTGCCAGTAGTATCGCCAGGGATGGCTCACCCCTCCACTTT
>TRBJ1-2|.|many|TRBV12-3/TRBV12-4
CASSLDSYGYTF
TGTGCCAGCAGTTTGGACAGCTATGGCTACACCTTC
>TRBJ2-5|.|many|TRBV9
CASSVATSNGVGTQYF
TGTGCCAGCAGCGTAGCTACCTCAAATGGGGTGGGGACCCAGTACTTC
>TRBJ1-1|.|.|TRBV6-6
CTSRIGFTAEAFF
TGTACCAGCAGAATAGGGTTTACGGCTGAAGCTTTCTTT
>TRBJ2-7|TRBD2|many|TRBV5-1
CASSPGLGAGVYEQYF
TGCGCCAGCAGCCCGGGTTTGGGAGCGGGAGTCTACGAGCAGTACTTC
>TRBJ2-1|.|.|TRBV27
CASTTGSRVGNEQFF
TGTGCCAGCACCACCGGATCAAGGGTGGGCAATGAGCAGTTCTTC
>TRBJ2-1|TRBD2|many|TRBV10-2
CASLGPGLAGFNEQFF
TGCGCCAGTCTCGGACCGGGACTAGCGGGATTTAATGAGCAGTTCTTC
>TRBJ1-1|TRBD1|few|TRBV29-1
CSVQPTGVDTEAFF
TGCAGCGTTCAACCGACAGGGGTGGACACTGAAGCTTTCTTT
>TRBJ2-5|TRBD2|.|TRBV18
CASSPTGGSQETQYF
TGTGCCAGCTCACCAACGGGAGGGTCTCAAGAGACCCAGTACTTC
>TRBJ1-2|.|.|TRBV20-1
CSARETPNYGYTF
TGCAGTGCTAGAGAGACACCTAACTATGGCTACACCTTC
>TRBJ2-1|TRBD1|.|TRBV20-1
CSANTGTGMYEQFF
TGCAGTGCTAACACCGGGACAGGGATGTATGAGCAGTTCTTC
>TRBJ1-2|.|.|TRBV5-1
CASSLFRTASYGYTF
TGCGCCAGCAGCCTGTTCCGGACAGCCAGCTATGGCTACACCTTC
>TRBJ2-2|TRBD1|many|TRBV4-2
CASSRWTGGRGTGELFF
TGTGCCAGCAGCCGCTGGACAGGGGGCCGCGGCACCGGGGAGCTGTTTTTT
>TRBJ1-3|.|.|TRBV10-2
CASSWEGSGNTIYF
TGCGCCAGCAGCTGGGAGGGCTCGGGAAACACCATATATTTT
>TRBJ1-1|TRBD1|.|TRBV20-1
CSARTGSRTEAFF
TGCAGTGCTAGGACAGGGTCTCGTACTGAAGCTTTCTTT
>TRBJ2-3|.|.|TRBV12-3/TRBV12-4
CASSYGTDTQYF
TGTGCCAGCAGTTATGGTACAGATACGCAGTATTTT
>TRBJ2-2|TRBD1|many|TRBV24-1
CATSESPGQGNTGELFF
TGTGCCACCAGTGAGTCGCCGGGACAGGGGAACACCGGGGAGCTGTTTTTT
>TRBJ2-7|.|once|TRBV20-1
CSARDGGRHEQYF
TGCAGTGCTAGAGATGGGGGGCGGCACGAGCAGTACTTC
>TRBJ2-1|.|many|TRBV13
CASSFLRGPHNEQFF
TGTGCCAGCAGCTTCCTACGGGGGCCACACAATGAGCAGTTCTTC
>TRBJ1-2|.|many|TRBV20-1
CSADGNYGYTF
TGCAGTGCCGACGGGAACTATGGCTACACCTTC
>TRBJ1-1|.|.|TRBV15
CATSYAYEMNTEAFF
TGTGCCACCAGCTACGCATACGAAATGAACACTGAAGCTTTCTTT
>TRBJ1-1|.|few|TRBV29-1
CSVSQQGFNTEAFF
TGCAGCGTTTCACAACAGGGCTTTAACACTGAAGCTTTCTTT
>TRBJ2-7|.|many|TRBV3-1
CASSQLTLVGQYF
TGTGCCAGCAGCCAACTTACTCTAGTGGGGCAGTACTTC
>TRBJ2-5|.|few|TRBV5-4
CASSLGQEETQYF
TGTGCCAGCAGCTTGGGGCAGGAAGAGACCCAGTACTTC
>TRBJ1-1|.|few|TRBV3-1
CASSQATTGFRNTEAFF
TGTGCCAGCAGCCAAGCGACGACAGGCTTCAGGAACACTGAAGCTTTCTTT
>TRBJ1-1|.|.|TRBV7-3
CASSQRATETTEAFF
TGTGCCAGCAGCCAACGAGCGACAGAGACTACTGAAGCTTTCTTT
>TRBJ2-3|.|many|TRBV7-2
CASSLGLPSTDTQYF
TGTGCCAGCAGCTTGGGACTTCCAAGCACAGATACGCAGTATTTT
>TRBJ2-7|.|few|TRBV7-9
CASSSLTPYEQYF
TGTGCCAGCAGCTCGTTGACGCCCTACGAGCAGTACTTC
>TRBJ1-3|.|.|TRBV29-1
CSVVVPGNTIYF
TGCAGCGTTGTAGTGCCTGGAAACACCATATATTTT
>TRBJ2-6|.|.|TRBV6-4
CASSLYSVRQSSGANVLTF
TGTGCCAGCAGTCTTTACTCGGTGAGACAGTCCTCTGGGGCCAACGTCCTGACTTTC
>TRBJ2-5|.|.|TRBV29-1
CSVEGQDETQYF
TGCAGCGTTGAGGGGCAGGATGAGACCCAGTACTTC
>TRBJ2-2|.|.|TRBV10-3
CATGVGGTGELFF
TGTGCCACTGGGGTAGGGGGGACCGGGGAGCTGTTTTTT
>TRBJ2-4|TRBD2|.|TRBV7-2
CASRSWGGNIQYF
TGTGCCAGTCGTTCGTGGGGGGGAAACATTCAGTACTTC
>TRBJ1-5|.|many|TRBV20-1
CSAKGRGGNQPQHF
TGCAGTGCTAAGGGGAGGGGAGGCAATCAGCCCCAGCATTTT
>TRBJ2-7|TRBD2|.|TRBV5-4
CASSLISGGGYEQYF
TGCGCCAGCAGCTTGATCAGCGGGGGTGGTTACGAGCAGTACTTC
>TRBJ2-1|TRBD2|few|TRBV6-2/TRBV6-3
CASSYWGGSYNEQFF
TGTGCCAGCAGTTACTGGGGGGGATCCTACAATGAGCAGTTCTTC
>TRBJ2-7|TRBD2|many|TRBV20-1
CSAPTRTSASYEQYF
TGCAGTGCTCCCACCCGGACTAGCGCCTCCTACGAGCAGTACTTC
>TRBJ1-5|.|.|TRBV19
CASAYKGGGQPQHF
TGTGCCAGTGCATACAAAGGGGGGGGACAGCCCCAGCATTTT